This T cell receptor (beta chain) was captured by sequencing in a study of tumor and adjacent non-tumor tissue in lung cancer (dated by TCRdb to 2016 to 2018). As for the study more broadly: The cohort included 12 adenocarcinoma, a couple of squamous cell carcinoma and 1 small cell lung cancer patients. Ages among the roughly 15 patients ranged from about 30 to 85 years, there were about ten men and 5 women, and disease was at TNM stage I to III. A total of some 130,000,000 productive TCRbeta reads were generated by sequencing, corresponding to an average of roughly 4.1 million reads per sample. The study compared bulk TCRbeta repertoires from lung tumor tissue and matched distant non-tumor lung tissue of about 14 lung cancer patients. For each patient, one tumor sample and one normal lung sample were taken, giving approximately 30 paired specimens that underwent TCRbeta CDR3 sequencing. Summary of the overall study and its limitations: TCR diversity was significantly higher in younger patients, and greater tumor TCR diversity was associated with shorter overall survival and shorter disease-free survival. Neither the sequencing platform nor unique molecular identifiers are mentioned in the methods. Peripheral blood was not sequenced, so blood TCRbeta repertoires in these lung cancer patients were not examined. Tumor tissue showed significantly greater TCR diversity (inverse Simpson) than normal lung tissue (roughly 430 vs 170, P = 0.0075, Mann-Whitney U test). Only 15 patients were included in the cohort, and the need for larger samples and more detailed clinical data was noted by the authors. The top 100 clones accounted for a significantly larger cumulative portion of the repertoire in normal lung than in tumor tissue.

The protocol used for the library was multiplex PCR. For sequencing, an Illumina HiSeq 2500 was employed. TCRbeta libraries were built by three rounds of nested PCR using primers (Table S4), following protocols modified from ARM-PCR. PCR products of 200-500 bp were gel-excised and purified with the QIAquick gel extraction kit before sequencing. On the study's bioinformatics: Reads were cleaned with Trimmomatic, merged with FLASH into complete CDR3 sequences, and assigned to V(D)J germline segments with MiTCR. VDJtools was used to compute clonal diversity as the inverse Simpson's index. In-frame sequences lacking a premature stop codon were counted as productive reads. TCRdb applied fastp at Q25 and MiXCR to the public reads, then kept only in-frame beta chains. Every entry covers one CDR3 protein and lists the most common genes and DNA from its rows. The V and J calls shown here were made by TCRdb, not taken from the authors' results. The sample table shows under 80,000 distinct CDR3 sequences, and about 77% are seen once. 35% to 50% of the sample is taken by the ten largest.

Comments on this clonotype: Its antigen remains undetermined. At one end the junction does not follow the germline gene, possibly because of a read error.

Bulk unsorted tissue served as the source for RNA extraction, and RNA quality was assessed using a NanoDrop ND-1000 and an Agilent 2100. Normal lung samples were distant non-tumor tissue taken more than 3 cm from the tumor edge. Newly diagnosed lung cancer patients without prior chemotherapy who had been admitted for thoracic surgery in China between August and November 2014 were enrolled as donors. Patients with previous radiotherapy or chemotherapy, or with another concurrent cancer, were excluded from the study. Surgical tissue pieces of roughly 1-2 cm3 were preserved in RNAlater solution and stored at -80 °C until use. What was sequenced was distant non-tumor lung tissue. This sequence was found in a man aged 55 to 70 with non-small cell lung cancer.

CDR3 reads: CASSPSVLDTEAFF. The nucleotide sequence reads TGCGCCAGCAGTCCCTCTGTATTGGACACTGAAGCTTTCTTT. The chain links TRBV5-4 with TRBJ1-1; a confident D gene designation cannot be given. From a lookup of the germline V gene (reference sequence), CDR1 and CDR2 are SGHNT and YYREEE. The CDR3, from cysteine to phenylalanine, totals 14 residues. The CDR3 DNA has 42 bases and is translated from base 1.